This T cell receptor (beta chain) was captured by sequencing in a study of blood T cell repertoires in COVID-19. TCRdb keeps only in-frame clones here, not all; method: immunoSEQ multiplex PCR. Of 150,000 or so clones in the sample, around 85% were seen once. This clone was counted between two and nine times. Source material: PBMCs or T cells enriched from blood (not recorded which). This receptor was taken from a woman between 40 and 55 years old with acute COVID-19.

The CDR3 sequence: CAKREGHVRCTGELFF. DNA of the CDR3: TGTGCCAAGCGAGAGGGACACGTGCGATGCACCGGGGAGCTGTTTTTT. The chain is built from TRBV27 and TRBJ2-2, with D possibly TRBD1 on 6 matching bases. CDR3 length: 16 amino acids. CDR1 is MNHEY, CDR2 SMNVEV, per germline (reference sequence). Between the trimmed V and J ends, which lost 10 bases and 4 bases, there was a span of 22 bases.